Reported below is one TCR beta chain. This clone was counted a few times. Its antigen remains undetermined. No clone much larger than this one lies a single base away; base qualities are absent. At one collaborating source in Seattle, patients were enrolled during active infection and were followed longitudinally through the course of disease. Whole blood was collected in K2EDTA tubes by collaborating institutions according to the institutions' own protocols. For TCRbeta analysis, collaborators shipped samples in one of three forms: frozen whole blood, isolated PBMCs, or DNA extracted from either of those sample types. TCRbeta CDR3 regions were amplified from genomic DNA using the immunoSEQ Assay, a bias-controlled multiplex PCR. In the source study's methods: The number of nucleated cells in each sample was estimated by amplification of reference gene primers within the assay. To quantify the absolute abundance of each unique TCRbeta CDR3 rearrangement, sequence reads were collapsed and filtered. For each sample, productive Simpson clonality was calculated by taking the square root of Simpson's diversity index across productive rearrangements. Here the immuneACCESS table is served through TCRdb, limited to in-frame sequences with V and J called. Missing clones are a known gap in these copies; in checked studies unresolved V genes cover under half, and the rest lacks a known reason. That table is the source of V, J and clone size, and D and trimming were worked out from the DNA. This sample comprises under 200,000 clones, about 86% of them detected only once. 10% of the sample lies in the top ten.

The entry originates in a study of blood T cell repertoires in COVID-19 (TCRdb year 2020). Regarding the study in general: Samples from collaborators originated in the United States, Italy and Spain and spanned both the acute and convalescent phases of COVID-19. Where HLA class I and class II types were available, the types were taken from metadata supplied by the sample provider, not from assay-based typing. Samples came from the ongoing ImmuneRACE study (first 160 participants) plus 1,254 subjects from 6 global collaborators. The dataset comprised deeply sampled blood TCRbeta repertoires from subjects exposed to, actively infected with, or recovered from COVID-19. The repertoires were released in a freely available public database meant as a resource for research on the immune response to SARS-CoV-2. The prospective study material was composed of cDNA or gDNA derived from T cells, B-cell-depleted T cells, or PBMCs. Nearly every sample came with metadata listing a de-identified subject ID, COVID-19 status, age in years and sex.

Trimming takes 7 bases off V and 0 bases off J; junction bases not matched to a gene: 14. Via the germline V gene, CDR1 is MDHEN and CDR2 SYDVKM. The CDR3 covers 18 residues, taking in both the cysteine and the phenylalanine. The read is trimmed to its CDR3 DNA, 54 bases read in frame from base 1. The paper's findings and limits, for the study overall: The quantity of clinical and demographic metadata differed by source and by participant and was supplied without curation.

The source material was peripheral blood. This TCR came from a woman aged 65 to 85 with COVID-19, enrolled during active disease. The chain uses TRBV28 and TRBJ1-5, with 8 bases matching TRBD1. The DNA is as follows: TGTGCCAGCACCCCCCCGGGACAGGTGTCTTATAGCAATCAGCCCCAGCATTTT. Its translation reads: CASTPPGQVSYSNQPQHF. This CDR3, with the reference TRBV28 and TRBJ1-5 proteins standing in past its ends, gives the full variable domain DVKVTQSSRYLVKRTGEKVFLECVQDMDHENMFWYRQDPGLGLRLIYFSYDVKMKEKGDIPEGYSVSREKKERFSLILESASTNQTSMYLCASTPPGQVSYSNQPQHFGDGTRLSIL.